Given below is one T cell receptor beta chain in context. The sample originates from a study of blood T cells in healthy people across ages. A second 7 to 11 cycle PCR used barcoded and J-beta primers. TCRdb ran MiXCR on the 5' RACE reads and lists one entry per CDR3 protein. The table shows approximately 1.5 million distinct CDR3 sequences, with roughly 32% occurring only once. The germline V and J ends were trimmed by 6 bases and 5 bases, with 10 bases remaining between them. This CDR3 comprises 12 residues. Sequenced: blood. This chain joins TRBV12-3 or TRBV12-4 and TRBJ1-2, with D possibly TRBD1 on 5 matching bases. The receptor was isolated from a woman aged 30 to 39 in good health. Here the CDR3 reads CASRPDSYGYTF. CDR3 bases: TGTGCCAGCAGACCAGACAGTTATGGCTACACCTTC.